This TCR beta chain stems from a study of blood T cell repertoires in COVID-19. Profiled with immunoSEQ multiplex PCR; TCRdb holds only in-frame clones, not every one. Of approximately 220,000 clones detected, more than 75% appear once; the ten largest clones hold approximately 3%. Between the trimmed V and J ends, which lost 2 bases and 3 bases, there was a span of 8 bases. The length of the CDR3 is 14 residues. Germline loops: CDR1 MNHEY, CDR2 SMNVEV (reference sequence). The sample was peripheral blood. This chain links TRBV27 with TRBJ1-5; D remains unclear. This sequence was found in a man in his 60s with acute or convalescent COVID-19. CDR3 sequence: CASSLRQINQPQHF. Here the CDR3 DNA reads TGTGCCAGCAGTTTACGCCAGATCAATCAGCCCCAGCATTTT.